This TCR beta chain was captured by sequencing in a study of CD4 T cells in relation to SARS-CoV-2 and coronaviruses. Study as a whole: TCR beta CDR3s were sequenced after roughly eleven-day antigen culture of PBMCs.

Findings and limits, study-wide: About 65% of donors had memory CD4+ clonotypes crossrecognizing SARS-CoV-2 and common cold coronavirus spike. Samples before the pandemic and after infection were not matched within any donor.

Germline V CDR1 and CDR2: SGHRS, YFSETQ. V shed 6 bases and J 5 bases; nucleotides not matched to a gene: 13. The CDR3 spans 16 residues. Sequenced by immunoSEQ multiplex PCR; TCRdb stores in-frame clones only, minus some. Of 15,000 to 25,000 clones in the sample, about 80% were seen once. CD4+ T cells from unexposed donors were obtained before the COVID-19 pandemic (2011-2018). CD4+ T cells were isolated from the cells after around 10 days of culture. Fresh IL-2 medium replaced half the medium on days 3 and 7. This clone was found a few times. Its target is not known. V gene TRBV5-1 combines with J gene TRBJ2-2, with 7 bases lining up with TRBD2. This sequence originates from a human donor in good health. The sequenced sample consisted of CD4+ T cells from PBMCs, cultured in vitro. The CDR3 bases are TGCGCCAGCACTCTCACGGGGGGACCTCGAACCGGGGAGCTGTTTTTT. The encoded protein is CASTLTGGPRTGELFF.